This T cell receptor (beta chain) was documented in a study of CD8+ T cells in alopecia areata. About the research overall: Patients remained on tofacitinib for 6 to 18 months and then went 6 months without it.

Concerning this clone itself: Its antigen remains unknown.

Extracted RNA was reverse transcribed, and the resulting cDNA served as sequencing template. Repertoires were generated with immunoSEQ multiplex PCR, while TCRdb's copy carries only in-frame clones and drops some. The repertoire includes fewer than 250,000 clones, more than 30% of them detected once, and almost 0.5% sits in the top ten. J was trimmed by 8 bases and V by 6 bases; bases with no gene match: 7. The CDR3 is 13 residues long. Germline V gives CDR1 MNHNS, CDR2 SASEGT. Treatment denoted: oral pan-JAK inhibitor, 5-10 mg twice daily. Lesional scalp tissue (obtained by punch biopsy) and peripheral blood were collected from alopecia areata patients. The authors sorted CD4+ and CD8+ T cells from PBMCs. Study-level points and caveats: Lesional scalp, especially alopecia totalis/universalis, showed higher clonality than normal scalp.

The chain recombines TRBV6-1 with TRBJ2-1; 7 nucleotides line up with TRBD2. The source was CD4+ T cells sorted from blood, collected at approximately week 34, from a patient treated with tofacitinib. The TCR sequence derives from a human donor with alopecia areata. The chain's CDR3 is CASRTGGVYEQFF. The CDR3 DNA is TGTGCCAGCAGAACGGGGGGAGTCTATGAGCAGTTCTTC.